Shown below are 31 T cell receptor beta chains from a single sample sequenced in a study of T-cell reconstitution after alpha-beta-depleted transplantation in children. During its preparation, the TCRbeta library received unique molecular identifiers. One entry per CDR3 protein results from TCRdb running MiXCR on the PCR reads. The repertoire holds 130,000 to 150,000 distinct CDR3 sequences, with 7.5% to 9% as singletons. Specimen: PBMCs, mostly from graft donor cells, collected 180 days after TCRalphabeta/CD19-depleted stem cell transplant. Receptors originate from a female patient aged 2 to 10 who had a stem cell transplant for congenital amegakaryocytic thrombocytopenia, so the T cells may come from the graft donor.

The V and J genes are TRBV18 and TRBJ1-6, with D possibly matching TRBD1 (5 bases). CDR3 length: 14 residues. V gave up 3 bases and J gave up 7 bases, with 10 bases separating them. Germline CDR1 reads KGHSH; CDR2 reads LQKENI. This chain's CDR3 is CASSPRERNSPLHF. CDR3 DNA: TGTGCCAGCTCACCCAGGGAGAGGAATTCACCCCTCCACTTT.

This clonotype was seen a few times. This chain uses TRBV2 with TRBJ2-6; D ambiguous. The CDR3 is made up of 13 amino acids. Germline V gives CDR1 SNHLY, CDR2 FYNNEI. Trimming stripped 10 bases from V and 0 bases from J, with 7 bases between. Here the CDR3 DNA reads TGTGCCACCGGCCTCTCTGGGGCCAACGTCCTGACTTTC. Residues: CATGLSGANVLTF.

This clonotype was recorded at least ten times. V is TRBV5-1 and J is TRBJ2-5; possibly TRBD1 or TRBD2 for D (5 bases each). Trimming took 2 bases from V and 4 from J, leaving 12 bases between them. There are 14 residues in the CDR3. Germline CDR1 reads SGHRS; CDR2 reads YFSETQ. The CDR3 DNA reads as TGCGCCAGCAGCTTACGGGCAGGGAGAGAGACCCAGTACTTC. It specifies CASSLRAGRETQYF.

This clonotype was detected many times. The chain uses TRBV28 and TRBJ2-1, with 9 nucleotides matching TRBD2. Germline-derived CDR1 and CDR2 are MDHEN and SYDVKM. Trimming removed 10 bases from V and 5 bases from J; junction bases left unmatched: 6. The CDR3 consists of 13 residues. The CDR3 DNA reads TGTGCCACCCCGCGGGAGGGAGACAATGAGCAGTTCTTC. Protein: CATPREGDNEQFF.

The chain joins TRBV2 to TRBJ2-5; 9 positions agree with TRBD2. The ends lost 4 bases at V and 7 bases at J; junction bases unmatched: 19. The CDR3 sequence is 18 residues long. Germline CDR1 is SNHLY and CDR2 is FYNNEI. CDR3 protein: CASSVVRGSGGGKRTQYF. The CDR3 nucleotides are TGTGCCAGCAGTGTAGTGCGGGGTAGCGGGGGAGGCAAGAGGACCCAGTACTTC. Full variable domain (missing parts from reference TRBV2 and TRBJ2-5): EPEVTQTPSHQVTQMGQEVILRCVPISNHLYFYWYRQILGQKVEFLVSFYNNEISEKSEIFDDQFSVERPDGSNFTLKIRSTKLEDSAMYFCASSVVRGSGGGKRTQYFGPGTRLLVL.

This clonotype was observed a few times. The chain combines TRBV6-1 with TRBJ2-7, with 10 bases that match TRBD2. The junction had 8 bases not matched to a gene; V was cut back by 6 bases and J by 6 bases. Germline loops: CDR1 MNHNS, CDR2 SASEGT. This CDR3 is 14 amino acids long. CDR3 sequence: CASREPGLAAEQYF. For the CDR3, the DNA is TGTGCCAGCAGGGAACCCGGACTAGCGGCCGAGCAGTACTTC.

This clonotype was counted at least ten times. The chain combines TRBV5-1 with TRBJ2-5; 7 nucleotides agree with TRBD2. This CDR3 has 14 residues. The V segment lost 4 bases and the J segment 3 bases; nucleotides outside the gene matches: 6. Germline CDR1 is SGHRS and CDR2 is YFSETQ. The CDR3 DNA reads as TGCGCCAGCAGCGCCCGAGGGAGGGAAGAGACCCAGTACTTC. Protein sequence: CASSARGREETQYF.

This clonotype occurred many times. The J gene is TRBJ2-2, the V gene TRBV20-1, with 12 bases lining up with TRBD2. V trimming: 3 bases; J trimming: 5 bases; junction bases outside the gene matches: 7. Germline V CDR1 and CDR2: DFQATT, SNEGSKA (reference sequence). The CDR3 has 16 amino acids. Here the CDR3 reads CSARIGTSGRTGELFF. The CDR3 DNA sequence: TGCAGTGCTAGGATCGGCACTAGCGGGAGGACCGGGGAGCTGTTTTTT.

This clonotype was found many times. This chain links TRBV7-8 with TRBJ2-7, with 10 bases fitting TRBD1. Germline trimming cut 4 bases from V and 0 bases from J; bases unmatched to any gene: 0. This CDR3 region has 14 residues. Germline V CDR1 and CDR2: SGHVS, FQNEAQ. Here the CDR3 DNA reads TGTGCCAGCAGCTGGGACAGGGGCTCCTACGAGCAGTACTTC. Translation gives CASSWDRGSYEQYF.

This clonotype was seen repeatedly, ten times or more. CDR3 protein: CASSLTSGRARDEQYF. For the CDR3, the DNA is TGTGCCAGCAGCTTAACTAGCGGGAGGGCGCGCGACGAGCAGTACTTC. The chain employs TRBV7-2 and TRBJ2-7; 13 nucleotides align to TRBD2. This CDR3 is 16 amino acids long. With V trimmed by 2 bases and J by 5 bases, 6 bases remained unmatched. From germline, CDR1 is SGHTA and CDR2 FQGNSA.

This clonotype occurred many times. The chain is built from TRBV20-1 and TRBJ2-3, with D perhaps matching TRBD2 (5 bases). The V end was cut by 6 bases, the J end by 4 bases, with 14 bases between. The CDR3 is 13 amino acids. Per germline, CDR1 DFQATT and CDR2 SNEGSKA (reference sequence). The chain's CDR3 is CSAGVAFPDTQYF. The CDR3 nucleotides read TGCAGTGCCGGCGTAGCGTTTCCAGATACGCAGTATTTT.

This clonotype was seen many times. The chain joins TRBV7-7 to TRBJ2-2, with D unclear. V was pared by 1 base and J by 5 bases, with 8 bases between. This CDR3 region has 14 residues. Germline V gives CDR1 SSHAT, CDR2 FNYEAQ (reference sequence). The CDR3 loop reads CASSLDRRTGELFF. In DNA form, the CDR3 reads TGTGCCAGCAGCTTAGATAGGCGTACCGGGGAGCTGTTTTTT.

Turning to this clonotype: Because the CDR3 is missing its conserved closing phenylalanine or tryptophan, this is likely a read error. The V and J genes are TRBV11-1 and TRBJ2-7, with unresolved D. This CDR3 comprises 13 residues. CDR1 SGHAT and CDR2 FQDESV come from the germline V gene (reference sequence). The germline V and J ends were trimmed by 5 bases and 5 bases, with 13 bases remaining between them. The CDR3 DNA sequence: TGTGCCAGCAGCCGCAGTAGCATCGACGAGCAGTACTTG. This gives the protein CASSRSSIDEQYL.

Many counts were recorded for this clonotype. The V and J genes are TRBV28 and TRBJ1-2; 10 bases fit TRBD1. CDR1 is MDHEN, CDR2 SYDVKM, per germline. The length of the CDR3 is 14 residues. The junction had 8 bases not matched to a gene; V was cut back by 4 bases and J by 9 bases. The CDR3 bases are TGTGCCAGCAGTTCGGGGGGACAGGGGAGGCGCTACACCTTC. It yields the protein CASSSGGQGRRYTF.

This clonotype was seen many times. This chain joins TRBV20-1 and TRBJ1-1, with D tentatively TRBD1 (6 bases). Trimming took 5 bases from V and 7 from J, leaving 14 bases between them. The CDR3 is 12 amino acids. Looked up from germline, CDR1 is DFQATT and CDR2 is SNEGSKA (reference sequence). The CDR3 DNA follows: TGCAGTGCTTATCGACAGGCGGTTGAAGCTTTCTTT. This sequence encodes CSAYRQAVEAFF.

The chain employs TRBV5-1 and TRBJ2-3, with a possible D match to TRBD1 (6 bases). Trimming took off 3 bases at V and 0 bases at J, with 11 bases between the two ends. The CDR3 sequence is 15 residues long. Germline lookup yields CDR1 SGHRS and CDR2 YFSETQ. CDR3 amino acids: CASSSRTASTDTQYF. DNA for the CDR3: TGCGCCAGCAGCTCACGGACAGCTAGCACAGATACGCAGTATTTT. Drawing the rest from reference TRBV5-1 and TRBJ2-3, the complete variable domain is KAGVTQTPRYLIKTRGQQVTLSCSPISGHRSVSWYQQTPGQGLQFLFEYFSETQRNKGNFPGRFSGRQFSNSRSEMNVSTLELGDSALYLCASSSRTASTDTQYFGPGTRLTVL.

This sequence joins TRBV11-1 and TRBJ2-1, with no clear D. V was cut by 3 bases and J by 5 bases, with 11 bases left in between. The CDR3 consists of 14 residues. CDR1 and CDR2 from the germline V gene are SGHAT and FQDESV (reference sequence). The DNA of the CDR3 is TGTGCCAGCAGCTTTAGGCTGCAAGACAATGAGCAGTTCTTC. Its protein product is CASSFRLQDNEQFF.

This clonotype was seen ten or more times. The chain recombines TRBV20-1 with TRBJ2-7; maybe TRBD1 (6 bases). Germline V CDR1 and CDR2: DFQATT, SNEGSKA (reference sequence). The V and J ends lost 6 bases and 2 bases respectively, with 11 bases between them. The CDR3 has 12 residues. The CDR3 DNA is TGCAGTGCAAACAGGGTTGCCTACGAGCAGTACTTC. Translating it yields CSANRVAYEQYF.

This clonotype occurred many times. V and J are TRBV20-1 and TRBJ1-2; maybe TRBD1 (6 bases). V gave up 5 bases and J gave up 13 bases, with 23 bases separating them. Per the germline V gene, CDR1 is DFQATT and CDR2 is SNEGSKA (reference sequence). The CDR3 extends over 13 amino acids. The CDR3 DNA sequence: TGCAGTGCTTCTCCCGGGGGCTCCTCCGCCCCCACCTTC. This codes for CSASPGGSSAPTF.

The table lists this clonotype with many counts. The V call is TRBV6-1, the J call TRBJ1-3; D remains ambiguous. CDR1 is MNHNS, CDR2 SASEGT, per germline. This CDR3 comprises 15 residues. V lost 6 bases and J 5 bases, leaving 17 bases between the germline ends. The CDR3: CASSRAPFNRNTIYF. The CDR3 coding sequence is TGTGCCAGCAGCAGAGCCCCCTTTAACCGAAACACCATATATTTT.

As concerns this clonotype: A much larger clone differs by one base, so this may be a read error. The chain links TRBV28 to TRBJ2-3, with D unclear. The length of the CDR3 is 16 residues. From germline, CDR1 is MDHEN and CDR2 SYDVKM. The V and J ends lost 4 bases and 0 bases respectively, with 14 bases between them. For the CDR3, the DNA is TGTGCCAGCAGTTCCTCCTCCTGGAGAAGCACAGATACGCAGTATTTT. Amino acid sequence: CASSSSSWRSTDTQYF.

This clonotype appeared many times. The chain recombines TRBV29-1 with TRBJ2-6; unclear D gene. Germline CDR1 reads SQVTM; CDR2 reads ANQGSEA. Trimming stripped 6 bases from V and 0 bases from J, with 15 bases between. The length of the CDR3 is 16 residues. This CDR3 is CSVRYRASSGANVLTF. The CDR3 DNA follows: TGCAGCGTCCGTTACCGGGCCAGCTCTGGGGCCAACGTCCTGACTTTC.

The J gene is TRBJ2-3, the V gene TRBV10-3, with 10 nucleotides matching TRBD1. Germline lookup yields CDR1 ENHRY and CDR2 SYGVKD. With V trimmed by 6 bases and J by 4 bases, 4 bases remained unmatched. This CDR3 spans 14 amino acids. This CDR3 reads CAIRTGGSADTQYF. The CDR3 DNA sequence: TGTGCCATCAGGACAGGGGGCAGCGCAGATACGCAGTATTTT.

This clonotype has a handful of counts. The rearrangement joins TRBV20-1 to TRBJ1-3; the D gene is possibly TRBD1 (5 bases). The CDR3 loop spans 14 amino acids. The ends were cut back, 2 bases at V and 0 bases at J, with 8 bases in the middle. Per germline, CDR1 DFQATT and CDR2 SNEGSKA (reference sequence). CDR3 nucleotide sequence: TGCAGTGCTAGAAGACAGAGCTCTGGAAACACCATATATTTT. Translating gives CSARRQSSGNTIYF.

Ten or more counts support this clonotype. This chain joins TRBV20-1 and TRBJ2-5; 10 bases are shared with TRBD2. The V segment lost 5 bases and the J segment 8 bases; nucleotides outside the gene matches: 8. Germline V lookup: CDR1 DFQATT, CDR2 SNEGSKA (reference sequence). The CDR3 has 13 residues. CDR3 nucleotide sequence: TGCAGTGCTCCCCCCGGGACTAGCGCTACCCAGTACTTC. Encoded protein: CSAPPGTSATQYF.

The chain uses TRBV2 and TRBJ2-3, with 11 nucleotides matching TRBD2. The CDR3 length is 16 residues. From germline, CDR1 is SNHLY and CDR2 FYNNEI. V was pared by 6 bases and J by 6 bases, with 11 bases of the junction left unmatched. CDR3 in amino acids: CASRAIAGGPGDTQYF. Here the CDR3 DNA reads TGTGCCAGCAGGGCGATAGCGGGAGGGCCGGGCGATACGCAGTATTTT.

In regard to this clonotype: This may come from a read error, since a much larger clone is one base off. The chain recombines TRBV7-9 with TRBJ2-5; 11 bases map to TRBD2. V lost 8 bases and J lost 1; bases outside the gene matches: 9. The CDR3 extends over 16 amino acids. The germline CDR1 and CDR2 sequences are SEHNR and FQNEAQ (reference sequence). CDR3 region: CASGWRLAGTQETQYF. The CDR3 nucleotides are TGTGCCAGCGGTTGGAGACTAGCGGGGACCCAAGAGACCCAGTACTTC.

This clonotype was picked up many times. This chain links TRBV20-1 with TRBJ2-7; no firm D call. The CDR3 loop spans 11 amino acids. Per germline, CDR1 DFQATT and CDR2 SNEGSKA (reference sequence). Deletions cut 6 bases from V and 0 bases from J, with 6 bases between. The CDR3 sequence: CSAVSSYEQYF. DNA of the CDR3: TGCAGTGCCGTCTCCTCCTACGAGCAGTACTTC.

This clonotype was seen repeatedly, ten times or more. The chain uses TRBV5-1 and TRBJ2-7; 8 bases are a match to TRBD2. CDR3 size: 15 residues. V shed 0 bases, J shed 0 bases, and the junction held 2 bases outside the gene matches. Germline values: CDR1 SGHRS, CDR2 YFSETQ. CDR3 residues: CASSLVSGDSYEQYF. CDR3 nucleotides: TGCGCCAGCAGCTTGGTTAGCGGGGACTCCTACGAGCAGTACTTC.

At least ten counts were recorded for this clonotype. The chain carries TRBV10-3 and TRBJ2-3; D is uncertain. This CDR3 has 15 amino acids. Germline CDR1 and CDR2: ENHRY and SYGVKD. Trimming left V 3 bases short and J 0 bases short, with 10 bases between. The CDR3 nucleotides are TGTGCCATCAGTGAAAAAATGGGGAGCACAGATACGCAGTATTTT. The encoded protein is CAISEKMGSTDTQYF.

The chain joins TRBV5-1 to TRBJ1-6, with a weak D call TRBD1 (5 bases). The CDR3 spans 16 residues. Germline V CDR1 and CDR2: SGHRS, YFSETQ. Trimming took off 1 base at V and 5 bases at J, with 13 bases between the two ends. Written as DNA, the CDR3 is TGCGCCAGCAGCTTGCAGGGATCAACGCATAATTCACCCCTCCACTTT. It encodes CASSLQGSTHNSPLHF. The variable domain in full, with the rest retrieved from reference TRBV5-1 and TRBJ1-6, is KAGVTQTPRYLIKTRGQQVTLSCSPISGHRSVSWYQQTPGQGLQFLFEYFSETQRNKGNFPGRFSGRQFSNSRSEMNVSTLELGDSALYLCASSLQGSTHNSPLHFGNGTRLTVT.